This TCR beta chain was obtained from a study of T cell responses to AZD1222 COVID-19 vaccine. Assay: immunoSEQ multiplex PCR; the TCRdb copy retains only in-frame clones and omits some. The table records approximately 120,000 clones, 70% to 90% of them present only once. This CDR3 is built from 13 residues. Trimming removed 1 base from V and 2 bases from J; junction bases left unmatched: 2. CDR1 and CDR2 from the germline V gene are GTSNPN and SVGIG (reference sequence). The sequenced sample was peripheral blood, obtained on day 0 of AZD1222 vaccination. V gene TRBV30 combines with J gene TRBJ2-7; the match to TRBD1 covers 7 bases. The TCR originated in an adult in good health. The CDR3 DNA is TGTGCCTGGAGTGCTGGGACAGCCTACGAGCAGTACTTC. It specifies CAWSAGTAYEQYF.